This TCR beta chain derives from a study of blood T cell repertoires in COVID-19. Whole-study context: COVID-19 samples collected from the United States, Italy and Spain covered acute and convalescent phases. The analysed material was cDNA or gDNA that came from T cells, B-cell-depleted T cells, or PBMCs.

Germline CDR1 is MNHNS and CDR2 is SASEGT. Trimming took 2 bases from V and 8 from J, leaving 18 bases between them. The CDR3 runs 15 residues. Patients in Seattle were enrolled during active infection, then followed longitudinally. In the original workflow: The assay estimated nucleated cells by amplifying reference gene primers. Sequencing used immunoSEQ multiplex PCR; TCRdb keeps in-frame clones, though not all of them. V and J calls and clone size come straight from that table; D and trimming were deduced from the DNA. The profile shows around 280,000 clones, roughly 89% of them singletons. This receptor was identified in a woman aged 25 to 39 with COVID-19, enrolled during active disease. The sequenced sample was peripheral blood. The chain couples TRBV6-1 to TRBJ1-2; the D is unclear. The CDR3 loop reads CASSESRRGVDGYTF. The CDR3 region has the DNA TGTGCCAGCAGTGAATCGAGGCGGGGAGTGGACGGCTACACCTTC.